This entry features one T cell receptor (beta chain) sequence. The ends were cut back, 0 bases at V and 5 bases at J, with 8 bases in the middle. Germline lookup yields CDR1 MNHEY and CDR2 SMNVEV (reference sequence). There are 13 residues in the CDR3. This sample is part of a study of blood T cell repertoires in COVID-19. Overall study: Collection of acute and convalescent COVID-19 samples took place in the United States, Italy and Spain. PBMCs, B-cell-depleted T cells, or T cells provided the cDNA or gDNA that made up the material.

Study processing details: Researchers report that nucleated cell counts were estimated from reference gene primer amplification. This table comes from immunoSEQ multiplex PCR, and its TCRdb copy is limited to in-frame clones, with some not included. V and J calls and clone size come straight from that table; D and trimming were deduced from the DNA. The table has roughly 120,000 clones, 70% to 90% seen once; the top ten hold 4.8%. Source material: peripheral blood. The sequence was obtained from a human donor in a cohort sampled during active COVID-19. This rearrangement joins TRBV27 to TRBJ2-7; TRBD2 might be the D (5 bases). CDR3 sequence: CASSLSRRHEQYF. In DNA, the CDR3 is TGTGCCAGCAGTTTATCTAGGAGGCACGAGCAGTACTTC.